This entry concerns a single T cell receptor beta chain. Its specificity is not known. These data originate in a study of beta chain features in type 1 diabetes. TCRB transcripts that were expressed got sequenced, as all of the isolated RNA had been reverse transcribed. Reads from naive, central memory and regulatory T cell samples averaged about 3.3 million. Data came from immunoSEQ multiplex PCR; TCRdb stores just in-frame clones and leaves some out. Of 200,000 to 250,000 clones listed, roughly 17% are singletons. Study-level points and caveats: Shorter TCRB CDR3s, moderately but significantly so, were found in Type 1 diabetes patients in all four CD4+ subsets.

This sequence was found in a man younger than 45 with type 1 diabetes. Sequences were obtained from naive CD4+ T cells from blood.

CDR3 in amino acids: CAWSGDSEAFF. Written as DNA, the CDR3 is TGTGCCTGGAGTGGGGACAGTGAAGCTTTCTTT. The chain employs TRBV30 and TRBJ1-1, with 7 bases lining up with TRBD1. The CDR3 loop spans 11 amino acids. Losses at the gene ends were 1 base for V and 7 bases for J; bases not matched to a gene: 0. The germline gives CDR1 GTSNPN, CDR2 SVGIG (reference sequence).